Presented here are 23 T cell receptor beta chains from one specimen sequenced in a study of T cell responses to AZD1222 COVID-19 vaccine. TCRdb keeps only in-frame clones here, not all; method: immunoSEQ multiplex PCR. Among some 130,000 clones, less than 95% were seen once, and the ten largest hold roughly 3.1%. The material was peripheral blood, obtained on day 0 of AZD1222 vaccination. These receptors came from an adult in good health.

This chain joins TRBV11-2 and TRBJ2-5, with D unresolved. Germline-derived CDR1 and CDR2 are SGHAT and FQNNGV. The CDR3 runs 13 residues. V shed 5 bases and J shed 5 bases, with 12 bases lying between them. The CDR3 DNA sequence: TGTGCCAGCAGCCCCGATGGGGTTGAGACCCAGTACTTC. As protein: CASSPDGVETQYF.

The CDR3, as DNA: TGTGCCAGCAGCCAAGATAAATTCCTCTATAATTCACCCCTCCACTTT. Protein sequence: CASSQDKFLYNSPLHF. The genes are TRBV4-2 and TRBJ1-6; D is unclear. Germline V lookup: CDR1 LGHNA, CDR2 YNFKEQ. The length of the CDR3 is 16 residues. V lost 0 bases, J lost 3 bases, and 9 bases lay in between.

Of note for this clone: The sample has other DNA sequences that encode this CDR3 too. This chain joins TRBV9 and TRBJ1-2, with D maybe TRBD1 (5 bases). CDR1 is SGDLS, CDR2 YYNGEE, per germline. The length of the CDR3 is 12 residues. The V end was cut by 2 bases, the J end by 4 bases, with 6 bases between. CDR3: CASSVDSYGYTF. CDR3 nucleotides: TGTGCCAGCAGCGTTGACAGCTATGGCTACACCTTC.

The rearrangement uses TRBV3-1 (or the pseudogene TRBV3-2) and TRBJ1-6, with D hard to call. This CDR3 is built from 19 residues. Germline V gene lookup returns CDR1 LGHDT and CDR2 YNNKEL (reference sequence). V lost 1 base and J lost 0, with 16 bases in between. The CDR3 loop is CASSQGGGFSSSYNSPLHF. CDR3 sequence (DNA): TGTGCCAGCAGCCAAGGAGGAGGTTTTAGTTCCTCCTATAATTCACCCCTCCACTTT.

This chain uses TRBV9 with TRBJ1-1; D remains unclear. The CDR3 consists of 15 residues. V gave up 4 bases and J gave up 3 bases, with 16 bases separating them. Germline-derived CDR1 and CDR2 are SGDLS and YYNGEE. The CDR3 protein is CASSPQGGVDTEAFF. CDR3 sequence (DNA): TGTGCCAGCAGCCCCCAAGGTGGAGTTGACACTGAAGCTTTCTTT. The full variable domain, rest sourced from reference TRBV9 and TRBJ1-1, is DSGVTQTPKHLITATGQRVTLRCSPRSGDLSVYWYQQSLDQGLQFLIQYYNGEERAKGNILERFSAQQFPDLHSELNLSSLELGDSALYFCASSPQGGVDTEAFFGQGTRLTVV.

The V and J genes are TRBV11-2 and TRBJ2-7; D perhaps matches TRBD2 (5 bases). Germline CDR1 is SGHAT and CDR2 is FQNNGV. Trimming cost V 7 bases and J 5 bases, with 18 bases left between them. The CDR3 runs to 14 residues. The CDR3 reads CASNPFPEDNEQYF. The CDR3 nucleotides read TGTGCCAGCAACCCCTTCCCGGAGGATAACGAGCAGTACTTC.

In DNA form, the CDR3 reads TGCGCCAGCAGCCAAGAGACCGGACAGTATGGCTACACCTTC. Protein sequence: CASSQETGQYGYTF. This sequence joins TRBV4-1 and TRBJ1-2, with D possibly being TRBD1 (6 bases). The length of the CDR3 is 14 residues. Germline CDR1 reads MGHRA; CDR2 reads YSYEKL. Deletions cut 0 bases from V and 5 bases from J, with 10 bases between.

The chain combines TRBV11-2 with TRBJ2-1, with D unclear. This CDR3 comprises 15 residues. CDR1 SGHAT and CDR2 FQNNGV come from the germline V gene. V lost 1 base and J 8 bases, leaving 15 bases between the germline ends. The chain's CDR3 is CASSLGLWLDDEQFF. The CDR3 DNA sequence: TGTGCCAGCAGCTTAGGGTTGTGGTTAGACGATGAGCAGTTCTTC.

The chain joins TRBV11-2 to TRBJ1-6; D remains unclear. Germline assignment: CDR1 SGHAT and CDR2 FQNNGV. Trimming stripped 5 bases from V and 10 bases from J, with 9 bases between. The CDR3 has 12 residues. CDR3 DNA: TGTGCCAGCAGCCGGGTTGGATCACCCCTCCACTTT. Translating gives CASSRVGSPLHF.

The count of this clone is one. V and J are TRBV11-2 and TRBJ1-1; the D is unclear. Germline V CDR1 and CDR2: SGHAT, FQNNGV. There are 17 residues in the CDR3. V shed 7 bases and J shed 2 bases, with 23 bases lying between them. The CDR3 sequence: CASTLRANQRANTEAFF. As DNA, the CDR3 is TGTGCCAGCACCCTCCGGGCCAACCAGAGGGCTAACACTGAAGCTTTCTTT.

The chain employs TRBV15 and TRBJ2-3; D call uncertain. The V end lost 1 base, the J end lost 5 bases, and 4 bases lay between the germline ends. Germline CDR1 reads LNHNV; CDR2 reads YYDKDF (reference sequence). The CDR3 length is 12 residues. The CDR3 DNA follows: TGTGCCACCAGCAGAGTAGGAGATACGCAGTATTTT. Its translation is CATSRVGDTQYF.

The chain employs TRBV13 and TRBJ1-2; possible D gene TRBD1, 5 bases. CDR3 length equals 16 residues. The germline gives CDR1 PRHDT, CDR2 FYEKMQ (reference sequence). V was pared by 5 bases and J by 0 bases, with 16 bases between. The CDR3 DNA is TGTGCCAGCAGCACCCGGGGCGGGCCAGCTAACTATGGCTACACCTTC. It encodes CASSTRGGPANYGYTF.

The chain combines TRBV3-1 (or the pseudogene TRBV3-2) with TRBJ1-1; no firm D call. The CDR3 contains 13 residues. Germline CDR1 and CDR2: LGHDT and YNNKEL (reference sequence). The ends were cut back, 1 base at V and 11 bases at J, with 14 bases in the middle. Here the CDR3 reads CASSQGWSSGAFF. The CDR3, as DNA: TGTGCCAGCAGCCAAGGATGGTCCTCGGGTGCTTTCTTT.

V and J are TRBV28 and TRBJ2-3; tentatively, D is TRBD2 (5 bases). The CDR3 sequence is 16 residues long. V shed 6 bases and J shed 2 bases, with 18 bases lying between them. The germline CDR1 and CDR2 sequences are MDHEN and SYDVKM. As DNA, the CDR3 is TGTGCCAGCAGAGGAAGGCAACCCGACTACACAGATACGCAGTATTTT. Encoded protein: CASRGRQPDYTDTQYF.

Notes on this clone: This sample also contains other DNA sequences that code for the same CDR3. CDR3 nucleotide sequence: TGCAGTGCACGACAGGGGGAGACCCAGTACTTC. As protein: CSARQGETQYF. This chain joins TRBV20-1 and TRBJ2-5; 8 nucleotides line up with TRBD1. J gave up 5 bases and V 6 bases, and 2 bases lay outside the gene matches. CDR1 DFQATT and CDR2 SNEGSKA come from the germline V gene (reference sequence). There are 11 residues in the CDR3.

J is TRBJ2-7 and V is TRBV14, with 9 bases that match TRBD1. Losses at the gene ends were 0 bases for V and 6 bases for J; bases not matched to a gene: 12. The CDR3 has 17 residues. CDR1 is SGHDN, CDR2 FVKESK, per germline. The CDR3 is CASSQDRVGTGMGEQYF. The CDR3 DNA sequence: TGTGCCAGCAGCCAAGATCGGGTCGGGACAGGGATGGGCGAGCAGTACTTC.

CDR3 DNA sequence: TGTGCCAGCAGCTTAACCCGGGACAATGAGCAGTTCTTC. Amino acid sequence: CASSLTRDNEQFF. The chain links TRBV7-8 to TRBJ2-1; D ambiguous. Germline V lookup: CDR1 SGHVS, CDR2 FQNEAQ. The CDR3 totals 13 residues. V was clipped by 2 bases and J by 5 bases, with 7 bases between them. Variable domain in full (rest from reference TRBV7-8 and TRBJ2-1): GAGVSQSPRYKVAKRGQDVALRCDPISGHVSLFWYQQALGQGPEFLTYFQNEAQLDKSGLPSDRFFAERPEGSVSTLKIQRTQQEDSAVYLCASSLTRDNEQFFGPGTRLTVL.

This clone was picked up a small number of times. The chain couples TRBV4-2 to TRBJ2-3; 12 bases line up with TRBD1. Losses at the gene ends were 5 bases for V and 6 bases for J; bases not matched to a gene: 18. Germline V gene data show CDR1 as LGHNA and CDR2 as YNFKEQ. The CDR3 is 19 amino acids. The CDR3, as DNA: TGTGCCAGCAGCAAGGGACAGGGGGCATGGAAGCGGACCAGGGATACGCAGTATTTT. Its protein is CASSKGQGAWKRTRDTQYF.

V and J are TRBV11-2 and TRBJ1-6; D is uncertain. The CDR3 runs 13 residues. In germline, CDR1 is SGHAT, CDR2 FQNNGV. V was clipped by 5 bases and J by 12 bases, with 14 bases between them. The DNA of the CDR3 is TGTGCCAGCAGCACCTCGACCTGGGAACCCCTCCACTTT. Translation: CASSTSTWEPLHF.

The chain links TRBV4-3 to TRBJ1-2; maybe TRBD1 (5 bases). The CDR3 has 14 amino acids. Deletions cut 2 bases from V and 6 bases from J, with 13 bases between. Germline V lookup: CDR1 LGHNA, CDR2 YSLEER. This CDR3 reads CASSQRDSFHGYTF. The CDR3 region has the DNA TGCGCCAGCAGCCAACGCGACAGTTTTCATGGCTACACCTTC.

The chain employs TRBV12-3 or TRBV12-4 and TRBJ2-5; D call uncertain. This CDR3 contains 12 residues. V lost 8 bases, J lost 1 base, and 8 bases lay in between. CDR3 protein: CASGRAQETQYF. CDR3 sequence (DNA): TGTGCCAGCGGACGGGCCCAAGAGACCCAGTACTTC.

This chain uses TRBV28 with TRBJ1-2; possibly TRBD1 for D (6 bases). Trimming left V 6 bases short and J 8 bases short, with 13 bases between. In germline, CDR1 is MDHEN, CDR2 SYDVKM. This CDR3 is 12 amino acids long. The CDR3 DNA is TGTGCCAGCAGCCAGCAGGGGTGGGGCTACACCTTC. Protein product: CASSQQGWGYTF.

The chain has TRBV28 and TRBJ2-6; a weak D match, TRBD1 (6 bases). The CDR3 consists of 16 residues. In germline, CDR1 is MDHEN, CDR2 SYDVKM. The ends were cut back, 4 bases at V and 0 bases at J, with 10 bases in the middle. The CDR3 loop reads CASSSNRASGANVLTF. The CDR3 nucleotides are TGTGCCAGCAGTTCGAACAGGGCCTCTGGGGCCAACGTCCTGACTTTC.